These 3 T cell receptor beta chains originate from one sample sequenced in a study of T-cell memory formation after mild COVID-19. TCRdb passed the 5' RACE reads through MiXCR, listing each CDR3 protein once. The sample carries about half a million distinct CDR3 sequences, roughly 18% recorded once. Sequenced sample: PBMCs or a T cell subset sorted from them (not recorded which). The receptors come from an adult woman who had mild COVID-19 (a few samples of this study predate the infection). Cell type and time point are not known.

This clonotype turned up a few times. The gene calls are TRBV11-1 and TRBJ2-4; D uncertain. The V end lost 1 base, the J end lost 9 bases, and 13 bases lay between the germline ends. The CDR3 is 14 residues long. Germline-derived CDR1 and CDR2 are SGHAT and FQDESV (reference sequence). The CDR3 reads CASSLVTQEPIQYF. As DNA, the CDR3 is TGTGCCAGCAGCTTAGTGACCCAAGAGCCCATTCAGTACTTC.

In this sample, this clonotype turned up many times. The V and J genes are TRBV7-3 and TRBJ2-1; perhaps TRBD1 as D (5 bases). Trimming removed 3 bases at V and 0 bases at J, with 9 bases between. Germline V CDR1 and CDR2: SGHTA, FQGTGA. The CDR3 extends over 15 amino acids. This CDR3 reads CASSLGRVSYNEQFF. The DNA of the CDR3 is TGTGCCAGCAGCTTGGGGCGTGTCTCCTACAATGAGCAGTTCTTC.

This clonotype was counted a few times. The chain is built from TRBV27 and TRBJ1-1, with D hard to call. Germline loops: CDR1 MNHEY, CDR2 SMNVEV (reference sequence). V lost 5 bases and J 4 bases, leaving 11 bases between the germline ends. The length of the CDR3 is 13 residues. The DNA for the CDR3 is TGTGCCAGCAGTATCAGAGGGAGCACTGAAGCTTTCTTT. Translation: CASSIRGSTEAFF.